What follows are 16 T cell receptor beta chains derived from one specimen sequenced in a study of blood T cell repertoires in COVID-19. Sequenced by immunoSEQ multiplex PCR; TCRdb stores in-frame clones only, minus some. The sample has roughly 100,000 clones, roughly 85% seen once; the top ten hold roughly 15%. Sequences were obtained from peripheral blood. These receptors were collected from a woman aged 80 or older with acute or convalescent COVID-19.

CDR3 sequence: CASSQGASGSDEQFF. In nucleotides, the CDR3 is TGTGCCAGCAGCCAAGGAGCTAGCGGGAGCGATGAGCAGTTCTTC. The genes are TRBV3-1 (or the pseudogene TRBV3-2) and TRBJ2-1, with 10 bases lining up with TRBD2. CDR3 size: 15 residues. CDR1 LGHDT and CDR2 YNNKEL come from the germline V gene (reference sequence). Trimming at V came to 1 base and at J to 8 bases, leaving 5 bases not matched to a gene.

This chain joins TRBV19 and TRBJ2-1, with 8 bases matching TRBD2. V shed 6 bases, J shed 5 bases, and the junction held 3 bases outside the gene matches. This CDR3 contains 13 residues. Germline V gene lookup returns CDR1 LNHDA and CDR2 SQIVND (reference sequence). The CDR3 sequence is CASSGRADNEQFF. The CDR3 nucleotides read TGTGCCAGTAGCGGGAGGGCCGACAATGAGCAGTTCTTC.

The rearrangement uses TRBV7-2 and TRBJ2-5, with D tentatively TRBD2 (6 bases). The CDR3 spans 15 residues. V lost 6 bases to trimming and J lost 5 bases, with 19 bases between them. Germline lookup yields CDR1 SGHTA and CDR2 FQGNSA. The CDR3 coding sequence is TGTGCCAGCAGGCGCTCTAGCGCCCGGGGGGAGACCCAGTACTTC. Its protein is CASRRSSARGETQYF.

The V gene is TRBV27, the J gene TRBJ1-5; 9 bases match TRBD1. V trimming: 5 bases; J trimming: 2 bases; junction bases outside the gene matches: 4. The length of the CDR3 is 15 residues. Germline lookup yields CDR1 MNHEY and CDR2 SMNVEV (reference sequence). CDR3 nucleotide sequence: TGTGCCAGCAGTCCGCGGACAGGGGGCAATCAGCCCCAGCATTTT. As protein: CASSPRTGGNQPQHF.

V is TRBV7-2 and J is TRBJ2-5; 12 bases are a match to TRBD2. Germline CDR1 is SGHTA and CDR2 is FQGNSA. The trim removed 5 bases at V and 2 bases at J, leaving 3 bases unmatched. The length of the CDR3 is 15 residues. CDR3 residues: CASSTGLAGQETQYF. The CDR3 coding sequence is TGTGCCAGCAGCACCGGACTAGCGGGGCAAGAGACCCAGTACTTC.

The V and J genes are TRBV20-1 and TRBJ2-3, with 10 bases identical to TRBD2. With 3 bases clipped from V and 3 bases from J, the junction kept 6 bases outside the gene matches. The CDR3 consists of 15 residues. Germline CDR1 and CDR2: DFQATT and SNEGSKA (reference sequence). The CDR3 nucleotides read TGCAGTGCTAGTCTAGCGGGAGTAGGAACAGATACGCAGTATTTT. This gives the protein CSASLAGVGTDTQYF.

This chain links TRBV6-5 with TRBJ2-2; 8 bases map to TRBD1. Germline lookup yields CDR1 MNHEY and CDR2 SVGAGI. Germline trimming cut 4 bases from V and 1 base from J; bases unmatched to any gene: 5. This CDR3 is 16 amino acids long. The CDR3 loop is CASSFRDRLNTGELFF. For the CDR3, the DNA is TGTGCCAGCAGTTTCCGGGACAGGTTGAACACCGGGGAGCTGTTTTTT.

The chain combines TRBV29-1 with TRBJ1-2, with a possible D match to TRBD1 (5 bases). V lost 0 bases and J lost 2, with 10 bases in between. Germline V gene lookup returns CDR1 SQVTM and CDR2 ANQGSEA. The CDR3 extends over 14 amino acids. The CDR3 DNA follows: TGCAGCGTTGAAGATCCAGGGATGAACTATGGCTACACCTTC. As protein: CSVEDPGMNYGYTF.

This sequence joins TRBV29-1 and TRBJ2-5; a possible D gene is TRBD1 (5 bases). Trimming cost V 5 bases and J 0 bases, with 7 bases left between them. CDR1 is SQVTM and CDR2 is ANQGSEA in the germline V gene. The CDR3 sequence is 12 residues long. The CDR3 coding sequence is TGCAGCGTTACAGGTCACCAAGAGACCCAGTACTTC. Protein: CSVTGHQETQYF.

V is TRBV2 and J is TRBJ2-2; TRBD1 matches 8 bases. Germline loops: CDR1 SNHLY, CDR2 FYNNEI. This CDR3 has 15 amino acids. With V trimmed by 6 bases and J by 5 bases, 8 bases remained unmatched. The CDR3 bases are TGTGCCAGCAGGGCGACAGGGGTGGGAACCGGGGAGCTGTTTTTT. This gives the protein CASRATGVGTGELFF.

The chain recombines TRBV19 with TRBJ1-5; 9 bases align to TRBD1. The junction had 15 bases not matched to a gene; V was cut back by 3 bases and J by 0 bases. CDR3 length: 20 amino acids. Germline CDR1 is LNHDA and CDR2 is SQIVND (reference sequence). The chain's CDR3 is CASSIRVLRTGDYSNQPQHF. In nucleotides, the CDR3 is TGTGCCAGTAGTATCCGGGTGTTGAGGACAGGGGATTATAGCAATCAGCCCCAGCATTTT.

The chain links TRBV27 to TRBJ2-7; 7 bases are a match to TRBD2. The CDR3 is 15 residues long. V was pared by 6 bases and J by 2 bases, with 10 bases of the junction left unmatched. Germline V gene sequence: CDR1 MNHEY, CDR2 SMNVEV (reference sequence). The CDR3 DNA reads TGTGCCAGCAGGGCTACCGGGACTATCCCCTACGAGCAGTACGTC. Protein sequence: CASRATGTIPYEQYV.

This chain uses TRBV7-2 with TRBJ2-3, with 8 bases that match TRBD2. The V gene's germline CDR1 is SGHTA and CDR2 FQGNSA. The junction had 11 bases not matched to a gene; V was cut back by 1 base and J by 8 bases. The CDR3 extends over 16 amino acids. The CDR3: CASSLGREVALGTQYF. The CDR3 DNA follows: TGTGCCAGCAGCTTAGGGCGGGAGGTGGCCCTGGGTACGCAGTATTTT. The variable domain in full, with the rest retrieved from reference TRBV7-2 and TRBJ2-3, is GAGVSQSPSNKVTEKGKDVELRCDPISGHTALYWYRQSLGQGLEFLIYFQGNSAPDKSGLPSDRFSAERTGGSVSTLTIQRTQQEDSAVYLCASSLGREVALGTQYFGPGTRLTVL.

This clone has more than one count but fewer than ten. V is TRBV28 and J is TRBJ1-6; TRBD1 is a possible D gene (6 bases). There are 14 residues in the CDR3. Deletions cut 10 bases from V and 0 bases from J, with 10 bases between. The germline CDR1 and CDR2 sequences are MDHEN and SYDVKM. Here the CDR3 DNA reads TGTGCCATATCAGGGGACTCCTATAATTCACCCCTCCACTTT. Its translation: CAISGDSYNSPLHF.

The J gene is TRBJ2-7, the V gene TRBV7-6; TRBD1 agrees at 7 bases. The CDR3 is 16 amino acids. The germline CDR1 and CDR2 sequences are SGHVS and FNYEAQ. CDR3 in DNA: TGCGGACCCCTGTCAGGGTCAGGCCAGGGGGTCTACGAGCAGTACGTC. Translating gives CGPLSGSGQGVYEQYV.

The gene calls are TRBV18 and TRBJ2-2, with unresolved D. This CDR3 spans 18 amino acids. Per germline, CDR1 KGHSH and CDR2 LQKENI. The V end lost 0 bases, the J end lost 2 bases, and 16 bases lay between the germline ends. The CDR3 DNA reads TGTGCCAGCTCACCACCCAATATCCGCGGCCTTAACACCGGGGAGCTGTTTTTT. Encoded protein: CASSPPNIRGLNTGELFF.